This record concerns one T cell receptor (beta chain) sequence. Single viable CD3+CD4+CD8-CD45RO+ cells were sorted as the memory CD4+ T cells. The source of the sample is a study of memory CD4+ T cells and cytomegalovirus serostatus. Germline CDR1 MNHNS, CDR2 SASEGT. Trimming removed 2 bases at V and 0 bases at J, with 6 bases between. The CDR3 is 14 residues long. Assay: immunoSEQ multiplex PCR; the TCRdb copy retains only in-frame clones and omits some. The sample lists about 82,000 clones, around 80% occurring once. This sequence originates from an adult in good health and CMV-seronegative. Sequencing used memory CD4+ T cells from blood. The V gene is TRBV6-1, the J gene TRBJ2-3; D is ambiguous. DNA of the CDR3: TGTGCCAGCAGTGAAACCCATAGCACAGATACGCAGTATTTT. It encodes CASSETHSTDTQYF.